Below are 4 T cell receptor beta chains sequenced from a single sample in a study of T cells after posttransplantation cyclophosphamide. Busulfan-fludarabine conditioning, marrow transplant, and cyclophosphamide on days +3 and +4 were administered. The protocol was immunoSEQ multiplex PCR, while the TCRdb copy is restricted to in-frame clones and leaves out a portion. The sample shows fewer than 13,000 clones, none of them appearing just once. Sequences were derived from PBMCs, sampled after allogeneic stem cell transplant with posttransplant cyclophosphamide. All receptors come from a female patient in her forties who received an allogeneic stem cell transplant from a related donor, was CMV-positive, and had no GVHD. A subset of T cells may come from the graft donor.

This clone showed up many times. The chain joins TRBV30 to TRBJ2-6, with D unclear. Germline V gives CDR1 GTSNPN, CDR2 SVGIG (reference sequence). The CDR3 is 14 residues long. V was clipped by 0 bases and J by 0 bases, with 3 bases between them. This chain's CDR3 is CAWSVRSGANVLTF. CDR3 DNA sequence: TGTGCCTGGAGTGTCCGCTCTGGGGCCAACGTCCTGACTTTC.

This clone is medium-sized (0.01 to 0.1%) in the sample. The chain is built from TRBV10-1 and TRBJ2-2; TRBD1 agrees at 10 bases. The CDR3 loop spans 15 amino acids. Per the germline V gene, CDR1 is WNHNN and CDR2 is SYGVQD (reference sequence). The junction had 8 bases not matched to a gene; V was cut back by 10 bases and J by 3 bases. CDR3 bases: TGCGCCACCCCCTTAGGGACAGGGGACACCGGGGAGCTGTTTTTT. Its protein is CATPLGTGDTGELFF.

This clone was counted at least ten times. The V gene is TRBV28, the J gene TRBJ2-7; 9 bases fit TRBD1. V lost 6 bases to trimming and J lost 4 bases; unmatched junction nucleotides: 13. The CDR3 is 16 residues long. CDR1 is MDHEN, CDR2 SYDVKM, per germline. CDR3 loop: CASRRFGTGFTYEQYF. In DNA, the CDR3 is TGTGCCAGCAGGAGATTTGGGACAGGGTTTACTTACGAGCAGTACTTC.

At least ten counts were recorded for this clone. V gene TRBV9 combines with J gene TRBJ2-3, with TRBD2 matching 7 bases. Trimming took 0 bases from V and 6 from J; bases not matched to a gene: 4. Germline V CDR1 and CDR2: SGDLS, YYNGEE. The CDR3 runs 14 residues. The DNA of the CDR3 is TGTGCCAGCAGCGTAGAAGCGGGATTTGATACGCAGTATTTT. This translates into CASSVEAGFDTQYF.